This paragraph reports one T cell receptor beta chain. Antigen specificity is unknown. The method was immunoSEQ multiplex PCR; TCRdb's version includes in-frame clones alone and lacks a portion of them. The sample contains 100,000 to 120,000 clones, around nine tenths of which appear only once. The data stem from a study of T cell responses to AZD1222 COVID-19 vaccine. On the study more broadly: Pooling covered second doses at about 4 or about 12 weeks.

Study-level points and caveats: There were mostly white British donors and more females than males, and clonal diversity was possibly underestimated. Two doses of AZD1222 preceded a rise in Spike-specific TCR breadth and depth. Just a handful of AZD1222 recipients tested seropositive at baseline.

Per germline, CDR1 SGHRS and CDR2 YFSETQ. Deletions cut 0 bases from V and 4 bases from J, with 10 bases between. This CDR3 region has 14 residues. Sequenced here: peripheral blood, sampled on day 0 of AZD1222 vaccination. The source is an adult in good health. The chain carries TRBV5-1 and TRBJ1-1; no firm D call. The CDR3 sequence: CASSLDMGFTEAFF. CDR3 nucleotides: TGCGCCAGCAGCTTGGATATGGGGTTCACTGAAGCTTTCTTT.